Sequencing of this T cell receptor beta chain was carried out in a study of response to subunit inactivated influenza vaccine. The V end was cut by 3 bases, the J end by 9 bases, with 17 bases between. Germline values: CDR1 MNHEY, CDR2 SVGAGI. This CDR3 comprises 15 residues. TCRdb passed the RT-PCR reads through MiXCR, listing each CDR3 protein once. The sample consists of around 650,000 distinct CDR3 sequences, around 16% of them appearing once. Findings and limits, study-wide: Each seasonal flu vaccination may recruit only limited new T cells, authors suggested.

As regards this clonotype: Its antigen is currently unknown.

The V gene is TRBV6-5, the J gene TRBJ2-2; D perhaps matches TRBD2 (6 bases). The receptor's source is a man aged 45-65 years who received an inactivated influenza vaccine. The specimen was PBMCs from blood, collected approximately 13 days after vaccination. CDR3 in amino acids: CASSYGREPRRELFF. CDR3 nucleotides: TGTGCCAGCAGTTATGGTCGGGAGCCCCGGAGGGAGCTGTTTTTT.